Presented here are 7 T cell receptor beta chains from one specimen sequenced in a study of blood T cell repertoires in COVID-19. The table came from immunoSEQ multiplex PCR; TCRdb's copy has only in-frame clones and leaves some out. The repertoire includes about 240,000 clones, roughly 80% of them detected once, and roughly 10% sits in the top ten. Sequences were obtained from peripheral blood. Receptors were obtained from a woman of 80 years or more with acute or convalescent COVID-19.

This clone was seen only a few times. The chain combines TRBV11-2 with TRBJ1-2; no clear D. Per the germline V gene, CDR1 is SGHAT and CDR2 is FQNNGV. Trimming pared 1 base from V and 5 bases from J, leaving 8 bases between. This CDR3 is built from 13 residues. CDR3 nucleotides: TGTGCCAGCAGCTTAGGTCGGGAATATGGCTACACCTTC. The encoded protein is CASSLGREYGYTF.

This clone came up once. The CDR3 spells CASSLNLYEQYF. Written as DNA, the CDR3 is TGTGCCAGCAGCTTAAATCTCTACGAGCAGTACTTC. The J gene is TRBJ2-7, the V gene TRBV7-2; D gene ambiguous. The CDR3 totals 12 residues. The germline gives CDR1 SGHTA, CDR2 FQGNSA. With 2 bases removed from V and 3 bases from J, the gap between germline ends came to 5 bases.

CDR3 region: CASQGGGVSPLHF. The CDR3 DNA is TGTGCCAGCCAGGGGGGTGGGGTTTCACCCCTCCACTTT. The V and J genes are TRBV7-8 and TRBJ1-6; 7 nucleotides line up with TRBD1. This CDR3 is built from 13 residues. Germline trimming cut 8 bases from V and 9 bases from J; bases unmatched to any gene: 7. Germline-derived CDR1 and CDR2 are SGHVS and FQNEAQ.

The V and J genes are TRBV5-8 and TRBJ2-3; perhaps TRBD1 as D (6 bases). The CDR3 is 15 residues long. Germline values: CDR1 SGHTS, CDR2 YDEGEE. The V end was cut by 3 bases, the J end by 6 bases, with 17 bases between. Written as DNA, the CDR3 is TGTGCCAGCAGCTCCACAGGGTCCCTTTGGGATACGCAGTATTTT. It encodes CASSSTGSLWDTQYF.

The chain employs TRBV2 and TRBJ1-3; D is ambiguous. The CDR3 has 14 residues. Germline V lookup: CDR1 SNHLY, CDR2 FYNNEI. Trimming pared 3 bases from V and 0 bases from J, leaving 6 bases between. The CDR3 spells CASSEEVSGNTIYF. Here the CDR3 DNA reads TGTGCCAGCAGTGAGGAGGTCTCTGGAAACACCATATATTTT.

The CDR3 DNA is TGTGCCAGCAGTAAAAATTCCGGGACAAGCTATGGCTACACCTTC. Its protein is CASSKNSGTSYGYTF. V gene TRBV6-5 combines with J gene TRBJ1-2, with D perhaps TRBD1 (6 bases). V was trimmed by 5 bases and J by 4 bases, leaving 17 bases between them. The CDR3 loop spans 15 amino acids. Germline CDR1 is MNHEY and CDR2 is SVGAGI.

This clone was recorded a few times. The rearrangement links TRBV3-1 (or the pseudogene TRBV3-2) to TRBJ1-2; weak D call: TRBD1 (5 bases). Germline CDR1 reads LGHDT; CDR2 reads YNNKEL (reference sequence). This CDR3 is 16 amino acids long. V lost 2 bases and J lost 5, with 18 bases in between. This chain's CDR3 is CASSQSLDRRGYGYTF. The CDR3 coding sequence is TGTGCCAGCAGCCAATCCCTCGACAGAAGGGGTTATGGCTACACCTTC.